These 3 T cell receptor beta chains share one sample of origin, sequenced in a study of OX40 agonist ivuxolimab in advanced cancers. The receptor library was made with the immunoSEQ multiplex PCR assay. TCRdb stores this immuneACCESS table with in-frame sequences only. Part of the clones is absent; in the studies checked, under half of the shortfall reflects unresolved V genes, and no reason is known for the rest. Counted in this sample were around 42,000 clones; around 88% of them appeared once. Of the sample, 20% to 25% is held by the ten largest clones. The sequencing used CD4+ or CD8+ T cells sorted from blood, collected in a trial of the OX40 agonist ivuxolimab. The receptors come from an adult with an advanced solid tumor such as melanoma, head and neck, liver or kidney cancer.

The CDR3 nucleotides read TGCGCCAGCAGCTTGGAAGGGGGGAACTTAGCGGGAGGGCCTGGAGAGCAGTTCTTC. Translation: CASSLEGGNLAGGPGEQFF. The chain joins TRBV5-1 to TRBJ2-1; 11 bases map to TRBD2. Germline V lookup: CDR1 SGHRS, CDR2 YFSETQ. With 0 bases clipped from V and 10 bases from J, the junction kept 18 bases outside the gene matches. This CDR3 comprises 19 residues.

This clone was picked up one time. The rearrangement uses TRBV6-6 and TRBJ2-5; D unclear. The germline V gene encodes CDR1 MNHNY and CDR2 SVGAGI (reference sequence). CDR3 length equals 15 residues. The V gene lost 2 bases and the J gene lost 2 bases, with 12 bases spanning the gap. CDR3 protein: CASSYTVGRQETQYF. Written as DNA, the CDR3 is TGTGCCAGCAGTTACACCGTTGGACGGCAAGAGACCCAGTACTTC.

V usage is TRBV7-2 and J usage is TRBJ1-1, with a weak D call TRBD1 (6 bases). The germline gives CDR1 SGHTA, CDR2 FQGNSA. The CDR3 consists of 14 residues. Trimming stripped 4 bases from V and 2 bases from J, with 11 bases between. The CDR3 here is CASSSPGANTEAFF. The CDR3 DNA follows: TGTGCCAGCAGCTCACCGGGGGCTAACACTGAAGCTTTCTTT.